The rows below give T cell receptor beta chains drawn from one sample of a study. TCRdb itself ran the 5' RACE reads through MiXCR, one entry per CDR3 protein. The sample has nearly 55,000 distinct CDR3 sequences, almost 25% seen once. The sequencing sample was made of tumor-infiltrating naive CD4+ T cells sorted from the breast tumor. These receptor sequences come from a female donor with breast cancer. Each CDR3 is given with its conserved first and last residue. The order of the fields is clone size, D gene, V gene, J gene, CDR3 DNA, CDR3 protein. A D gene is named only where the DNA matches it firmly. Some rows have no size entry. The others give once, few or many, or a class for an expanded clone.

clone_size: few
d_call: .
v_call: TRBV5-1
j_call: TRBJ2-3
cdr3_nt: TGCGCCAGCAGCTACCAGGAGGATACGCAGTATTTT
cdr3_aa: CASSYQEDTQYF

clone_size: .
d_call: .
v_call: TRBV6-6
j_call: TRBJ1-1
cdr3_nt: TGTGCCAGCAGCCAAGACACAGAAGCTTTCTTT
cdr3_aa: CASSQDTEAFF

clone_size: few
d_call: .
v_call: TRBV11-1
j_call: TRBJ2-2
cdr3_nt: TGTGCCAGCAGCTTAGATCCAGGGACCGGGGAGCTGTTTTTT
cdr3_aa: CASSLDPGTGELFF

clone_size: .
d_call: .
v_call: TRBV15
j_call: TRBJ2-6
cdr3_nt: TGTGCCACCGGTCGAGGGGGAATCGCGCAAGGGGCCAACGTCCTGACTTTC
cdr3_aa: CATGRGGIAQGANVLTF

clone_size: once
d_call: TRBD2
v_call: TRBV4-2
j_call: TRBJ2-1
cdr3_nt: TGTGCCAGCAGCCAAATCCCCCTAGCGGATAATGAGCAGTTCTTC
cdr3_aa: CASSQIPLADNEQFF

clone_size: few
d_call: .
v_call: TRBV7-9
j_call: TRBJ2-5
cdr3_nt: TGTGCCAGCAGCAGTCAGGGGGAGACCCAGTACTTC
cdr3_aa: CASSSQGETQYF

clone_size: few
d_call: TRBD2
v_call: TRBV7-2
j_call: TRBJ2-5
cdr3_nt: TGTGCCAGCAGCTTAAAGGCCCTAGCGGGGTTGCCCCAGTACTTC
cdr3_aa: CASSLKALAGLPQYF

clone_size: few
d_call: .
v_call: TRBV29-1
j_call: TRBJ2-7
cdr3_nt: TGCAGCGTTGGAAAGGCCGCAACCAACGGCGAGCAGTACTTC
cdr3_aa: CSVGKAATNGEQYF

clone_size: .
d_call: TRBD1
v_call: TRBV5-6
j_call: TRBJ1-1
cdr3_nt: TGTGCCAGCAGCAACTCGGACAGGGTCGGCAAGAACACTGAAGCTTTCTTT
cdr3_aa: CASSNSDRVGKNTEAFF

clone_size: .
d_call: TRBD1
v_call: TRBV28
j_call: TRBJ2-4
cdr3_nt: TGTGCCAGCAGTTTAGGCAGGGGGCCGGCCAAAAACATTCAGTACTTC
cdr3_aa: CASSLGRGPAKNIQYF